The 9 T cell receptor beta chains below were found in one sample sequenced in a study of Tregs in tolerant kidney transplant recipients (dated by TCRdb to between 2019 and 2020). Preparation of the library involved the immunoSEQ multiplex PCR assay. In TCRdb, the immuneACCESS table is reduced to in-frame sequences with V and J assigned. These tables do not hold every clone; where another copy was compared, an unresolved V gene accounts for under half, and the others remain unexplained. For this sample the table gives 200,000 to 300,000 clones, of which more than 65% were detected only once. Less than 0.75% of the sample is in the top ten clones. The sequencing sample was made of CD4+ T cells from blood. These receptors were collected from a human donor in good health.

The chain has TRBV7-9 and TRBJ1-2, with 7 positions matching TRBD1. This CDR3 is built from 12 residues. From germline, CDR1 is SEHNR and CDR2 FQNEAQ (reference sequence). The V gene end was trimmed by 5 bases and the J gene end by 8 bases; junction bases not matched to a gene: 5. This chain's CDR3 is CASSITGDGYTF. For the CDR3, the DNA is TGTGCCAGCAGCATAACAGGGGACGGCTACACCTTC.

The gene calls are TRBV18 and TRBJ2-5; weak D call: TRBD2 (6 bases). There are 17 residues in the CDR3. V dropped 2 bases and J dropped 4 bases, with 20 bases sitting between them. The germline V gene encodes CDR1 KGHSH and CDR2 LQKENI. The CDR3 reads CASSPSETGRGGETQYF. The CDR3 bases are TGTGCCAGCTCACCATCCGAAACAGGTAGGGGAGGAGAGACCCAGTACTTC.

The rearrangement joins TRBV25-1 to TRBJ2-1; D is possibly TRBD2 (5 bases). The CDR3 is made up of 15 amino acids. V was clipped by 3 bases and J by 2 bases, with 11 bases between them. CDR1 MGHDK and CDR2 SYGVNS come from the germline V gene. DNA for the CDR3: TGTGCCAGCAGTGACGGGGTGTTGACCTACAATGAGCAGTTCTTC. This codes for CASSDGVLTYNEQFF.

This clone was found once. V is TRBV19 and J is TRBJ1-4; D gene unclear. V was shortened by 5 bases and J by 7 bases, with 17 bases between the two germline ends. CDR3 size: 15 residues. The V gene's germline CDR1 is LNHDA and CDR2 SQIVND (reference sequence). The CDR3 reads CASSDPRSAFEKLFF. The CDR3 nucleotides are TGTGCCAGTAGTGACCCCCGGTCAGCATTTGAAAAACTGTTTTTT.

The DNA for the CDR3 is TGTGCCAGCAGCTTGATTCGACAGGTCGGCGGCTACACCTTC. Protein: CASSLIRQVGGYTF. The rearrangement uses TRBV5-4 and TRBJ1-2; tentatively, D is TRBD1 (6 bases). Trimming left V 1 base short and J 8 bases short, with 15 bases between. Germline assignment: CDR1 SGHNT and CDR2 YYREEE (reference sequence). There are 14 residues in the CDR3.

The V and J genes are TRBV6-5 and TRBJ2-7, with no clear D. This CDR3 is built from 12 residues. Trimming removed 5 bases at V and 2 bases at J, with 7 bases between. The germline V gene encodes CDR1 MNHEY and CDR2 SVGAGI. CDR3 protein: CASSTKTYEQYF. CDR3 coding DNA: TGTGCCAGCAGTACGAAGACCTACGAGCAGTACTTC.

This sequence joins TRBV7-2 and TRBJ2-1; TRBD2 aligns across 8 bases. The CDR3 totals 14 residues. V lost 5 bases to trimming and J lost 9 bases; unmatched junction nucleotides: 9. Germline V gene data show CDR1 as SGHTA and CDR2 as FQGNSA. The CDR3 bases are TGTGCCAGCAGCCCCGGACTAGCCTTTAGTGAGCAGTTCTTC. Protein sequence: CASSPGLAFSEQFF. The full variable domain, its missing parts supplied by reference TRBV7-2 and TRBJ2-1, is GAGVSQSPSNKVTEKGKDVELRCDPISGHTALYWYRQSLGQGLEFLIYFQGNSAPDKSGLPSDRFSAERTGGSVSTLTIQRTQQEDSAVYLCASSPGLAFSEQFFGPGTRLTVL.

Here the CDR3 reads CASSLVAGVTYEQYF. CDR3 sequence (DNA): TGTGCCAGCAGCTTGGTAGCGGGGGTGACCTACGAGCAGTACTTC. The rearrangement links TRBV11-2 to TRBJ2-7; 9 bases align to TRBD2. The CDR3 is made up of 15 amino acids. Germline CDR1 reads SGHAT; CDR2 reads FQNNGV. V lost 3 bases to trimming and J lost 2 bases; unmatched junction nucleotides: 5.

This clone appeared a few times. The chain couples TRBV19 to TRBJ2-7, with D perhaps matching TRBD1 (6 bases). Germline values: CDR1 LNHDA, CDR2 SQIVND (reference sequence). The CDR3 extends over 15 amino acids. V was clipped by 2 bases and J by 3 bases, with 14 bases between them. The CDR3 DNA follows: TGTGCCAGTAGTATAAAGAGAGGACAGAACTACGAGCAGTACTTC. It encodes CASSIKRGQNYEQYF.